Given below is one TCR beta chain in context. Its target is unknown. Germline V CDR1 and CDR2: MGHDK, SYGVNS. This CDR3 has 16 residues. The V segment lost 3 bases and the J segment 12 bases; nucleotides outside the gene matches: 10. Donors came from a validation cohort of about 120 subjects, distinct from the first 666-subject cohort. This specimen belongs to a study of cytomegalovirus exposure and HLA in healthy donors. At the level of the study: A subsequent analysis reported that the 120 or so validation repertoires were produced on the same platform that had also been used for the 600 to 800 first-cohort repertoires. Study findings and constraints: High specificity and sensitivity for cytomegalovirus status were reported for the classifier.

Sequencing used immunoSEQ multiplex PCR; TCRdb keeps in-frame clones, though not all of them. This table holds 140,000 to 150,000 clones, roughly 92% found once. This sequence originates from a man younger than 35 in good health and CMV-seronegative. The specimen sequenced was PBMCs. The chain combines TRBV25-1 with TRBJ2-1, with 14 nucleotides matching TRBD2. The CDR3: CASSDPGTSGRFRQFF. CDR3 DNA: TGTGCCAGCAGTGACCCCGGGACTAGCGGGAGATTTCGGCAGTTCTTC.